The sequence of this T cell receptor (beta chain) was determined in a study of T-cell reconstitution after alpha-beta-depleted transplantation in children. Researchers prepared the TCRbeta library using unique molecular identifiers, the study reports. One entry per CDR3 protein results from TCRdb running MiXCR on the PCR reads. The sample yields about 210,000 distinct CDR3 sequences, around a sixth seen once. Study-wide points: The high TCRbeta diversity at day 60 in some patients came from surviving recipient T cells and thymic progenitors.

This clonotype was seen only a few times. As yet, its antigen is unknown. Trimming took 6 bases from V and 5 from J, leaving 10 bases between them. Germline CDR1 MNHEY, CDR2 SVGEGT. This CDR3 has 13 amino acids. The sample consisted of PBMCs, mostly from graft donor cells, taken 360 days after TCRalphabeta/CD19-depleted stem cell transplant. The TCR sequence derives from a male patient between 2 and 9 years old who had a stem cell transplant for acute lymphoblastic leukemia, so the T cells may come from the graft donor. V gene TRBV6-2 or TRBV6-3 combines with J gene TRBJ2-2; D unclear. DNA of the CDR3: TGTGCCAGCAGCCTTAGATTTACCGGGGAGCTGTTTTTT. Its translation: CASSLRFTGELFF.